This T cell receptor beta chain was retrieved from a study of cytomegalovirus exposure and HLA in healthy donors. Study background: The roughly 100 million unique TCR beta sequences, from around 200 million T cells, were found by an earlier analysis.

On this clone: The antigen is unknown.

A multiplex PCR was run with 60 Vbeta primers and 13 Jbeta primers. Method: immunoSEQ multiplex PCR; TCRdb's copy keeps in-frame clones and lacks some. Here the sample spans fewer than 250,000 clones, about 83% being singletons. The CDR3 is made up of 17 amino acids. Germline V gene sequence: CDR1 SGHVS, CDR2 FQNEAQ. The V segment lost 5 bases and the J segment 0 bases; nucleotides outside the gene matches: 10. Study conclusions and caveats: In a later analysis, HLA-C alleles had the fewest associated TCRs, DRB1 alleles the most. In vitro, a few CMV-associated chains proved specific for CMV antigens. The likely explanation for a cluster of highly shared sequence variants was sequencing artifact.

This TCR derives from a girl aged 10 to 17 in good health and CMV-seronegative. The rearrangement joins TRBV7-8 to TRBJ2-1, with 7 bases fitting TRBD1. The sequenced sample consisted of PBMCs. CDR3 nucleotides: TGTGCCAGCAGCGTGAAAACAGGGGCCAGCTCCTACAATGAGCAGTTCTTC. Translated: CASSVKTGASSYNEQFF.